In its sample, the clone carrying this T cell receptor beta chain was seen a few times. The data were taken from a study of T cells in Graves' hyperthyroidism and ophthalmopathy. The CDR3 regions of TCR beta were amplified from RNA transcripts. An initial round of RT-PCR targeting the TCR CDR3 relied on the HTBI primer set. TCRdb used MiXCR to reprocess the multiplex PCR reads, holding one entry per CDR3 protein. The sample has hundreds of thousands of distinct CDR3 sequences, 15% to 20% seen once. The sample was blood. This clonotype was obtained from a man aged 40-50 years with Graves' ophthalmopathy.

Written as DNA, the CDR3 is TGTGCCAGCAGGCTACAGGGGAACGAGCAGTACTTC. Translated, it gives CASRLQGNEQYF. The chain is built from TRBV6-9 and TRBJ2-7; 7 nucleotides match TRBD1. The junction had 4 bases not matched to a gene; V was cut back by 6 bases and J by 5 bases. CDR1 and CDR2 from the germline V gene are MNHGY and SVAAGI. The CDR3 is made up of 12 amino acids.